This record concerns one T cell receptor beta chain sequence. The sample originates from a study of CD8 T cells in Susac syndrome. TEMRA cells were FACS-enriched, unlike CD8+ and CD4+ T cells, which were negatively isolated. Reverse transcription of about 0.45 to 1 ug RNA was performed with random hexamers. TCRdb redid the calling of the immunoSEQ multiplex PCR reads with MiXCR, one entry per CDR3 protein. This sample has approximately 200,000 distinct CDR3 sequences, with around 90% found just once. This TCR came from a human donor with multiple sclerosis. Source material: CD8+ T cells from PBMCs.

The CDR3 spells CSARVGLGPTGELFF. The CDR3 bases are TGCAGTGCTAGAGTGGGACTAGGGCCCACCGGGGAGCTGTTTTTT. The V call is TRBV20-1, the J call TRBJ2-2; 8 bases are a match to TRBD2. The junction had 5 bases not matched to a gene; V was cut back by 1 base and J by 4 bases. The germline CDR1 and CDR2 sequences are DFQATT and SNEGSKA (reference sequence). The CDR3 contains 15 residues.